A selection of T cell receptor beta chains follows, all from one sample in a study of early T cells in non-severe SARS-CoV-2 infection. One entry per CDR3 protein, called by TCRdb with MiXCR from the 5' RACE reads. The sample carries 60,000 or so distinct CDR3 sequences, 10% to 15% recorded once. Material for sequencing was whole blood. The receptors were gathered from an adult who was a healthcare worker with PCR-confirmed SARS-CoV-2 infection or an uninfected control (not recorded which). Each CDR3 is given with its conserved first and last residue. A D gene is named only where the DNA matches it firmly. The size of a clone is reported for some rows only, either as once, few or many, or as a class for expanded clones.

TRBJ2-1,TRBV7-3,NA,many,CASSSPSSSYNEQFF
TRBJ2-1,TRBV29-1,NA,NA,CSVQAGGSGEQFF
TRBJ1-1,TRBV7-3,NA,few,CASSLSPGYDTEAFF
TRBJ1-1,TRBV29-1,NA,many,CSVEGRSDTEAFF
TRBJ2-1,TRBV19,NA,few,CASLGFNEQFF
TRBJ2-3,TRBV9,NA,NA,CASSGLIDTQYF
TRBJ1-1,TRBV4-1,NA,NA,CASSPRQMGMNTEAFF
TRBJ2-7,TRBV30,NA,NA,CAWSLGRKYEQYF
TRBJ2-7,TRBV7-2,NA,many,CASSPGIRPGEQYF
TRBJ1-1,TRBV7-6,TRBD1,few,CASSSQGGRRVLTEAFF
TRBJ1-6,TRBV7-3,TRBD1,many,CASSLQGGYNSPLHF
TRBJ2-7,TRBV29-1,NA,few,CSVETNTYEQYF
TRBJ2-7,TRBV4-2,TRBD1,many,CASSPTGQDSYEQYF
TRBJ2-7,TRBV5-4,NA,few,CASSLGLSPGEQYF
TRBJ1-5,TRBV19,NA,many,CASTGAGSPQHF
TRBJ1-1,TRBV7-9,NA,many,CASSLVTASAFF
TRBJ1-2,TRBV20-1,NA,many,CTYGGNSNYGYTF
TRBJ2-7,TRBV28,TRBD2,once,CASTKRGFGYEQYF
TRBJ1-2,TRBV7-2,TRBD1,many,CASSLDRALYTF
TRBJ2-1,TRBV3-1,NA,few,CASSQVAGEQFF
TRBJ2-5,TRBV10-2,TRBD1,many,CASSGTGETQYF
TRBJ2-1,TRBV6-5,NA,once,CASSYRGLNYEQFF
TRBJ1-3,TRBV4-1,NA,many,CASSQTGLSGNTIYF
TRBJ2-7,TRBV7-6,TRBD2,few,CASSLGLAGASYEQYF
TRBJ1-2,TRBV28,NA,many,CASSPPPSGLNYGYTF
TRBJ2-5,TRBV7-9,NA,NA,CASSPLGGDQETQYF
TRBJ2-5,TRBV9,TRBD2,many,CASSNSGGQETQYF
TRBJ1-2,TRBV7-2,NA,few,CASSSIGSRPYGYTF
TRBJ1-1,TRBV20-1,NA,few,CSARGVSTEAFF
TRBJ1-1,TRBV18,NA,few,CASSPPLGSNTEAFF
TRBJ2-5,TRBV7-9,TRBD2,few,CASSVTSGRETQYF
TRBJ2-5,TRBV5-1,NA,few,CASSFGSDIQETQYF
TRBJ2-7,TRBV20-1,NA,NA,CSARDRAVTPYEQYF
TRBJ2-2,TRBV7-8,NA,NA,CASSQRAAWWGNTGELFF
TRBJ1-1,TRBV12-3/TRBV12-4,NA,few,CASRFRDQAFF